This T cell receptor (beta chain) was observed in a study of a mutant IDH1 vaccine in newly diagnosed glioma. Only in-frame clones appear in the TCRdb table, and some are missing; sequencing was by immunoSEQ multiplex PCR. The sample has 41,000 or so clones; around 79% are singletons. Worth noting for this clone: Its antigen is not known.

As for time point: week 23, last vaccination. Every single dose of the vaccine, 300 ug of mutant IDH1 20-mer peptide, came with topical imiquimod. The CDR3 has 16 residues. The V call is TRBV21-1, the J call TRBJ2-1; the listed D gene, TRBD1, was not tested against the DNA. TRBV21-1 is a known pseudogene. The TCR originated in a woman aged 40 to 49 with glioma. Some clones in this sample may be carry-over from other donors' samples. The specimen was PBMCs, collected from a glioma patient whose treatment included an IDH1 peptide vaccine. The CDR3 DNA is TGTGCCAGCAGCAAAGGGGCGGGACAGGGAAGAAATGAGCAGTTCTTC. Protein product: CASSKGAGQGRNEQFF.